The sequence of this T cell receptor (beta chain) was determined in a study of cytomegalovirus exposure and HLA in healthy donors. Regarding the study as a whole: Most TCR sequences showed up rarely, but some public TCRs showed up in many donors.

Points on this clone: Its antigen is not identified.

Sequencing used immunoSEQ multiplex PCR; TCRdb keeps in-frame clones, though not all of them. The table includes roughly 260,000 clones, around 90% detected once. CDR1 is LNHDA, CDR2 SQIVND, per germline (reference sequence). There are 14 residues in the CDR3. V lost 3 bases, J lost 5 bases, and 13 bases lay in between. The sequencing sample was made of PBMCs. The sequence derives from a woman between 18 and 30 years old in good health and CMV-seronegative. The J gene is TRBJ1-2, the V gene TRBV19; tentative D call: TRBD1 (5 bases). For the CDR3, the DNA is TGTGCCAGTAGTATTATCGCAGGGTTTTATGGCTACACCTTC. This encodes CASSIIAGFYGYTF. Full variable domain (rest looked up from reference TRBV19 and TRBJ1-2): DGGITQSPKYLFRKEGQNVTLSCEQNLNHDAMYWYRQDPGQGLRLIYYSQIVNDFQKGDIAEGYSVSREKKESFPLTVTSAQKNPTAFYLCASSIIAGFYGYTFGSGTRLTVV.